The clone carrying this T cell receptor beta chain was recorded at least ten times. The sample originates from a study of blood T cells in healthy people across ages. Sample donors were healthy Caucasian individuals that came from Russia, aged about 6 to 100. Isolated per sample were at least 6 million PBMCs. This CDR3 has 14 residues. The ends lost 4 bases at V and 8 bases at J; junction bases unmatched: 11. The germline V gene has CDR1 SGHDT and CDR2 YYEEEE. The authors ran a second PCR of roughly 6 to 12 cycles using a sample-barcoded 5' primer and a J-beta primer mix. Any given sample supplied a minimum of 3 million CDR3-containing paired-end reads. TCRdb ran MiXCR on the 5' RACE reads and lists one entry per CDR3 protein. This table has about 640,000 distinct CDR3 sequences, less than 35% appearing once.

The genes are TRBV5-6 and TRBJ1-2, with 7 nucleotides matching TRBD1. Sequencing was performed on blood. This sequence was found in a woman aged 80 or over in good health. The DNA for the CDR3 is TGTGCCAGCAGCACAGGGACAGCTATAGGAGGCTACACCTTC. It specifies CASSTGTAIGGYTF.